The rows below give T cell receptor beta chains drawn from one sample of a study of memory CD4+ T cells and cytomegalovirus serostatus. The data were produced by immunoSEQ multiplex PCR, yet TCRdb's version contains in-frame clones alone and is incomplete. The sample has 80,000 or so clones, about 73% seen once; the top ten hold just over 2.5%. Material for sequencing was memory CD4+ T cells from blood. The receptor source for this set is an adult in good health and CMV-seropositive. CDR3s include the opening cysteine and the closing phenylalanine or tryptophan. Fields, in order: D gene, V gene, J gene, clone size, CDR3 protein, CDR3 DNA. The D gene is left open where the match is weak. Expanded clones are given a class, and other clones once, few, many or no size at all.

d_gene: NA
v_gene: TRBV5-1
j_gene: TRBJ1-1
abundance: few
CDR3aa: CASSNTGRGTEAFF
CDR3nt: TGCGCCAGCAGCAACACAGGGAGGGGGACTGAAGCTTTCTTT

d_gene: NA
v_gene: TRBV6-5
j_gene: TRBJ1-5
abundance: NA
CDR3aa: CASSLSWGVSNQPQHF
CDR3nt: TGTGCCAGCAGTTTATCGTGGGGCGTTAGCAATCAGCCCCAGCATTTT

d_gene: NA
v_gene: TRBV7-2
j_gene: TRBJ2-2
abundance: NA
CDR3aa: CASSPPLGWGNTGELFF
CDR3nt: TGTGCCAGCAGCCCACCCTTAGGATGGGGGAACACCGGGGAGCTGTTTTTT

d_gene: TRBD2
v_gene: TRBV11-2
j_gene: TRBJ2-3
abundance: NA
CDR3aa: CASSLVGPVAGLTDTQYF
CDR3nt: TGTGCCAGCAGCTTAGTGGGCCCTGTAGCGGGCCTGACAGATACGCAGTATTTT

d_gene: TRBD1
v_gene: TRBV27
j_gene: TRBJ2-4
abundance: NA
CDR3aa: CASSKRQGWGNIQYF
CDR3nt: TGTGCCAGCAGCAAACGACAGGGGTGGGGAAACATTCAGTACTTC

d_gene: NA
v_gene: TRBV2
j_gene: TRBJ2-5
abundance: NA
CDR3aa: CASSEVVGETQYF
CDR3nt: TGTGCCAGCAGTGAAGTGGTGGGGGAGACCCAGTACTTC

d_gene: NA
v_gene: TRBV9
j_gene: TRBJ2-2
abundance: few
CDR3aa: CASSVLGWGELFF
CDR3nt: TGTGCCAGCAGCGTCCTTGGATGGGGGGAGCTGTTTTTT

d_gene: NA
v_gene: TRBV6-5
j_gene: TRBJ1-5
abundance: NA
CDR3aa: CASSYSPSGNQPQHF
CDR3nt: TGTGCCAGCAGTTACTCGCCTTCAGGCAATCAGCCCCAGCATTTT

d_gene: TRBD1
v_gene: TRBV6-6
j_gene: TRBJ1-5
abundance: few
CDR3aa: CASTDHDGTGVQPQHF
CDR3nt: TGTGCCAGCACCGATCACGACGGGACAGGAGTTCAGCCCCAGCATTTT

d_gene: TRBD1
v_gene: TRBV27
j_gene: TRBJ1-5
abundance: NA
CDR3aa: CATPDRESNQPQHF
CDR3nt: TGTGCCACCCCCGACAGGGAGAGCAATCAGCCCCAGCATTTT

d_gene: NA
v_gene: TRBV29-1
j_gene: TRBJ2-5
abundance: few
CDR3aa: CSVETTRETQYF
CDR3nt: TGCAGCGTTGAAACTACGAGAGAGACCCAGTACTTC

d_gene: NA
v_gene: TRBV10-3
j_gene: TRBJ2-3
abundance: NA
CDR3aa: CAISEVGKSISTDTQYF
CDR3nt: TGTGCCATCAGTGAGGTAGGCAAATCGATCAGCACAGATACGCAGTATTTT

d_gene: NA
v_gene: TRBV2
j_gene: TRBJ1-5
abundance: NA
CDR3aa: CASSERGKGQPQHF
CDR3nt: TGTGCCAGCAGTGAACGGGGTAAGGGACAGCCCCAGCATTTT

d_gene: NA
v_gene: TRBV7-9
j_gene: TRBJ1-1
abundance: NA
CDR3aa: CASSLGPAGNTEAFF
CDR3nt: TGTGCCAGCAGCTTAGGTCCGGCGGGAAACACTGAAGCTTTCTTT

d_gene: NA
v_gene: TRBV20-1
j_gene: TRBJ2-5
abundance: NA
CDR3aa: CSAVEKETQYF
CDR3nt: TGCAGTGCTGTGGAGAAAGAGACCCAGTACTTC

d_gene: NA
v_gene: TRBV7-9
j_gene: TRBJ1-4
abundance: NA
CDR3aa: CASSLSRAANEKLFF
CDR3nt: TGTGCCAGCAGCTTGTCAAGAGCGGCTAATGAAAAACTGTTTTTT

d_gene: NA
v_gene: TRBV15
j_gene: TRBJ1-6
abundance: NA
CDR3aa: CATSRGAGSPLHF
CDR3nt: TGTGCCACCAGCAGAGGGGCTGGTTCACCCCTCCACTTT

d_gene: TRBD1
v_gene: TRBV2
j_gene: TRBJ1-1
abundance: NA
CDR3aa: CASSDWDRGTPEAFF
CDR3nt: TGTGCCAGCAGTGATTGGGACAGGGGGACCCCGGAAGCTTTCTTT

d_gene: NA
v_gene: TRBV27
j_gene: TRBJ1-2
abundance: NA
CDR3aa: CASSLIEGHGYTF
CDR3nt: TGTGCCAGCAGTTTGATTGAGGGGCATGGCTACACCTTC

d_gene: NA
v_gene: TRBV5-4
j_gene: TRBJ1-2
abundance: NA
CDR3aa: CASSTRGVSGYGYTF
CDR3nt: TGTGCCAGCAGCACCCGGGGCGTGTCGGGCTATGGCTACACCTTC

d_gene: TRBD1
v_gene: TRBV5-1
j_gene: TRBJ2-7
abundance: NA
CDR3aa: CASSLAAGTGTYEQYF
CDR3nt: TGCGCCAGCAGCTTGGCAGCCGGGACAGGGACCTACGAGCAGTACTTC

d_gene: TRBD1
v_gene: TRBV28
j_gene: TRBJ1-5
abundance: NA
CDR3aa: CASSLSDRGNQPQHF
CDR3nt: TGTGCCAGCAGTTTATCGGACAGGGGAAATCAGCCCCAGCATTTT

d_gene: NA
v_gene: TRBV11-2
j_gene: TRBJ1-2
abundance: NA
CDR3aa: CASKGGRFYGYTF
CDR3nt: TGTGCCAGCAAGGGGGGCAGGTTCTATGGCTACACCTTC

d_gene: TRBD1
v_gene: TRBV5-8
j_gene: TRBJ2-6
abundance: few
CDR3aa: CASNGQVLFSGANVLTF
CDR3nt: TGTGCCAGCAACGGACAGGTTCTCTTCTCTGGGGCCAACGTCCTGACTTTC

d_gene: TRBD1
v_gene: TRBV2
j_gene: TRBJ2-1
abundance: NA
CDR3aa: CARATGTGREQFF
CDR3nt: TGTGCCAGGGCCACCGGGACAGGGAGGGAGCAGTTCTTC

d_gene: NA
v_gene: TRBV2
j_gene: TRBJ1-2
abundance: NA
CDR3aa: CASSQSGLPDGGYTF
CDR3nt: TGTGCCAGCAGCCAATCGGGACTCCCCGACGGGGGCTACACCTTC

d_gene: NA
v_gene: TRBV5-1
j_gene: TRBJ1-1
abundance: once
CDR3aa: CASSLEGGTEAFF
CDR3nt: TGCGCCAGCAGCTTGGAAGGGGGCACTGAAGCTTTCTTT

d_gene: NA
v_gene: TRBV7-2
j_gene: TRBJ1-2
abundance: once
CDR3aa: CASSSRGQYGYTF
CDR3nt: TGTGCCAGCAGCTCCAGGGGTCAATATGGCTACACCTTC

d_gene: TRBD1
v_gene: TRBV6-1
j_gene: TRBJ2-7
abundance: NA
CDR3aa: CAGERTGGNEQYF
CDR3nt: TGTGCCGGGGAAAGGACAGGAGGTAACGAGCAGTACTTC

d_gene: NA
v_gene: TRBV21-1
j_gene: TRBJ2-7
abundance: NA
CDR3aa: CASLGLAGVYEQYF
CDR3nt: TGTGCCAGCCTCGGGCTAGCGGGGGTCTACGAGCAGTACTTC

d_gene: NA
v_gene: TRBV30
j_gene: TRBJ2-3
abundance: NA
CDR3aa: CAWSVRGADTQYF
CDR3nt: TGTGCCTGGAGTGTACGTGGTGCGGATACGCAGTATTTT

d_gene: TRBD2
v_gene: TRBV5-6
j_gene: TRBJ2-3
abundance: NA
CDR3aa: CASSTGLADPSTDTQYF
CDR3nt: TGTGCCAGCAGCACCGGACTAGCGGACCCTAGCACAGATACGCAGTATTTT

d_gene: TRBD1
v_gene: TRBV5-1
j_gene: TRBJ1-6
abundance: NA
CDR3aa: CASSSDRGYNSPLHF
CDR3nt: TGCGCCAGCAGCTCGGACAGGGGTTATAATTCACCCCTCCACTTT

d_gene: TRBD1
v_gene: TRBV11-3
j_gene: TRBJ1-1
abundance: NA
CDR3aa: CASSSGQGGTEAFF
CDR3nt: TGTGCCAGCAGCTCCGGACAGGGGGGAACTGAAGCTTTCTTT

d_gene: NA
v_gene: TRBV5-1
j_gene: TRBJ1-1
abundance: few
CDR3aa: CASSYNDRLGGAFF
CDR3nt: TGCGCCAGCAGCTACAACGACAGGCTCGGCGGAGCTTTCTTT

d_gene: NA
v_gene: TRBV10-2
j_gene: TRBJ1-1
abundance: NA
CDR3aa: CASSEYQGETEAFF
CDR3nt: TGCGCCAGCAGTGAATATCAGGGTGAGACTGAAGCTTTCTTT

d_gene: NA
v_gene: TRBV6-5
j_gene: TRBJ1-2
abundance: NA
CDR3aa: CASTDLGRRYTF
CDR3nt: TGTGCCAGCACCGACTTGGGGCGGCGCTACACCTTC

d_gene: TRBD1
v_gene: TRBV9
j_gene: TRBJ1-2
abundance: NA
CDR3aa: CARLRDRVTGYTF
CDR3nt: TGTGCCAGACTCCGGGACAGGGTTACGGGCTACACCTTC

d_gene: TRBD2
v_gene: TRBV5-4
j_gene: TRBJ2-3
abundance: NA
CDR3aa: CASSLGVRGGGTDTQYF
CDR3nt: TGTGCCAGCAGCTTGGGAGTGCGGGGGGGTGGCACAGATACGCAGTATTTT

d_gene: NA
v_gene: TRBV30
j_gene: TRBJ1-2
abundance: NA
CDR3aa: CAWSGRAGGYTF
CDR3nt: TGTGCCTGGAGTGGCAGGGCAGGAGGCTACACCTTC

d_gene: NA
v_gene: TRBV7-6
j_gene: TRBJ2-7
abundance: NA
CDR3aa: CASSRTDLGYEQYF
CDR3nt: TGTGCCAGCAGCCGTACAGACTTGGGGTACGAGCAGTACTTC

d_gene: TRBD1
v_gene: TRBV4-1
j_gene: TRBJ1-1
abundance: NA
CDR3aa: CASSDRGRNLGTEAFF
CDR3nt: TGCGCCAGCTCCGACAGGGGGCGGAATTTAGGCACTGAAGCTTTCTTT

d_gene: NA
v_gene: TRBV7-2
j_gene: TRBJ1-5
abundance: NA
CDR3aa: CASSLMTAYSNQPQHF
CDR3nt: TGTGCCAGCAGCCTGATGACAGCTTATAGCAATCAGCCCCAGCATTTT

d_gene: NA
v_gene: TRBV7-2
j_gene: TRBJ2-7
abundance: NA
CDR3aa: CASSSYTKTYEQYF
CDR3nt: TGTGCCAGCAGCTCCTATACAAAGACCTACGAGCAGTACTTC

d_gene: TRBD2
v_gene: TRBV7-2
j_gene: TRBJ2-5
abundance: NA
CDR3aa: CASSLAVSGLAGVGTQYF
CDR3nt: TGTGCCAGCAGCTTAGCGGTATCGGGACTAGCGGGGGTGGGGACCCAGTACTTC

d_gene: NA
v_gene: TRBV30
j_gene: TRBJ1-1
abundance: NA
CDR3aa: CAWGGSFGTEAFF
CDR3nt: TGTGCCTGGGGGGGTAGCTTTGGGACTGAAGCTTTCTTT

d_gene: TRBD2
v_gene: TRBV28
j_gene: TRBJ2-4
abundance: once
CDR3aa: CASSLAVAGVKNIQYF
CDR3nt: TGTGCCAGCAGTTTAGCGGTAGCGGGAGTGAAAAACATTCAGTACTTC